The sequence of this TCR beta chain was determined in a study of T cells after yellow fever vaccination. Study in general: With SMART-Seq v4 Ultra Low Input, the fractions containing low cell numbers were prepared. Broader study findings: Abundant clonotypes from the bulk population could contaminate FACS-sorted repertoires. Weaker, the secondary response had a peak occurring faster, on day 5 versus 15. Only a minor proportion of clonotypes was detected across both CD4 and CD8 compartments.

For this clonotype: Its target is unknown.

TCRdb itself ran the 5' RACE reads through MiXCR, one entry per CDR3 protein. This sample has 300,000 to 400,000 distinct CDR3 sequences, with about 10% found just once. The length of the CDR3 is 15 residues. Trimming took 3 bases from V and 3 from J; bases not matched to a gene: 8. The germline V gene encodes CDR1 MNHNS and CDR2 SASEGT. The input for sequencing was CD4+ T cells sorted from PBMCs, taken 45 days after the yellow fever booster vaccination. The chain has TRBV6-1 and TRBJ2-7; TRBD1 matches 7 bases. This receptor was identified in a man younger than 30 who received the YFV17D yellow fever vaccine. Here the CDR3 DNA reads TGTGCCAGCAGTGACCCTGCAGCAGGGGGCTACGAGCAGTACGTC. It translates to CASSDPAAGGYEQYV.